Listed here are 25 T cell receptor beta chains from one sample, sequenced in a study of blood T cells in healthy people across ages. The authors ran a second PCR of roughly 7 to 11 cycles using a sample-barcoded 5' primer and a J-beta primer mix. In TCRdb, the 5' RACE reads were re-called with MiXCR into one record per CDR3 protein. This sample yields 700,000 to 950,000 distinct CDR3 sequences, of which roughly 44% are seen a single time; 20% belongs to the top ten. The sample consisted of blood. These receptors all stem from a woman aged 60-75 years in good health.

V is TRBV2 and J is TRBJ2-1; TRBD2 might be the D (5 bases). The CDR3 has 16 residues. The germline V gene encodes CDR1 SNHLY and CDR2 FYNNEI. V was shortened by 8 bases and J by 2 bases, with 19 bases between the two germline ends. The CDR3 sequence is CASLRWTGSPYNEQFF. The CDR3 DNA reads as TGTGCCAGCTTACGTTGGACGGGGAGCCCCTACAATGAGCAGTTCTTC.

The J gene is TRBJ2-2, the V gene TRBV20-1; 9 nucleotides align to TRBD1. The V segment lost 6 bases and the J segment 6 bases; nucleotides outside the gene matches: 2. This CDR3 has 12 residues. Germline-derived CDR1 and CDR2 are DFQATT and SNEGSKA (reference sequence). The chain's CDR3 is CSARTGAGELFF. CDR3 nucleotide sequence: TGCAGTGCCCGGACAGGGGCCGGGGAGCTGTTTTTT.

In the case of this clonotype: A much larger clone differs by one base, so this may be a read error. J is TRBJ2-1 and V is TRBV9; 7 bases fit TRBD2. This CDR3 has 15 residues. Trimming took 4 bases from V and 0 from J; bases not matched to a gene: 4. CDR1 and CDR2 (germline): SGDLS, YYNGEE. Here the CDR3 DNA reads TGTGCCAGCAGCAAAGCGGGGAGCTCCTACAATGAGCAGTTCTTC. Its translation: CASSKAGSSYNEQFF.

This rearrangement joins TRBV29-1 to TRBJ2-5; D gene uncertain. V was shortened by 4 bases and J by 4 bases, with 13 bases between the two germline ends. The CDR3 consists of 13 residues. Germline V gives CDR1 SQVTM, CDR2 ANQGSEA. The CDR3 protein is CSVVPRIGETQYF. The CDR3 region has the DNA TGCAGCGTTGTTCCTAGAATTGGAGAGACCCAGTACTTC.

The chain links TRBV5-5 to TRBJ2-5, with TRBD1 identical over 9 bases. This CDR3 is 18 amino acids long. Germline-derived CDR1 and CDR2 are SGHKS and YYEKEE (reference sequence). Trimming cost V 3 bases and J 4 bases; bases outside gene matches: 16. The CDR3 coding sequence is TGTGCCAGCAGCTCGGACAGGGGTGCAGCTCTTTTGGGAGAGACCCAGTACTTC. This sequence encodes CASSSDRGAALLGETQYF.

This rearrangement joins TRBV20-1 to TRBJ2-5; 9 nucleotides agree with TRBD2. The CDR3 length is 15 residues. V lost 5 bases, J lost 5 bases, and 12 bases stayed unmatched. In germline, CDR1 is DFQATT, CDR2 SNEGSKA (reference sequence). CDR3 nucleotide sequence: TGCAGTGCTCGCAAGACTAGCGGCCGGGGGGAGACCCAGTACTTC. This codes for CSARKTSGRGETQYF.

The table lists this clonotype with a few counts. The CDR3, as DNA: TGTGCCAGCAGCCCGCGGGACAGGGGGTTAGCAGATACGCAGTATTTT. Its protein is CASSPRDRGLADTQYF. The V and J genes are TRBV7-2 and TRBJ2-3; 11 bases are a match to TRBD1. In germline, CDR1 is SGHTA, CDR2 FQGNSA. Unmatched junction bases numbered 8, after V lost 5 bases and J lost 4 bases. The CDR3 extends over 16 amino acids. Looking up the rest from reference TRBV7-2 and TRBJ2-3 gives the full variable domain: GAGVSQSPSNKVTEKGKDVELRCDPISGHTALYWYRQSLGQGLEFLIYFQGNSAPDKSGLPSDRFSAERTGGSVSTLTIQRTQQEDSAVYLCASSPRDRGLADTQYFGPGTRLTVL.

This chain links TRBV12-3 or TRBV12-4 with TRBJ1-1; D is ambiguous. This CDR3 contains 13 residues. The V gene lost 3 bases and the J gene lost 2 bases, with 7 bases spanning the gap. CDR3 DNA: TGTGCCAGCAGTTTTGACATCAACACTGAAGCTTTCTTT. Translating it yields CASSFDINTEAFF.

The V call is TRBV6-1, the J call TRBJ2-5, with 15 bases that match TRBD2. There are 15 residues in the CDR3. Germline V gene lookup returns CDR1 MNHNS and CDR2 SASEGT. V trimming: 10 bases; J trimming: 11 bases; junction bases outside the gene matches: 14. The CDR3 loop is CATKAPGLAGGEQYF. The CDR3 DNA follows: TGTGCCACCAAAGCCCCGGGACTAGCGGGAGGTGAGCAGTACTTC.

This clonotype was seen ten or more times. The CDR3 sequence is CASSGTSGSAYEETQYF. DNA for the CDR3: TGTGCCAGCAGCGGGACTAGCGGGAGCGCGTATGAGGAGACCCAGTACTTC. This sequence joins TRBV7-2 and TRBJ2-5; 14 nucleotides line up with TRBD2. The trim removed 5 bases at V and 5 bases at J, leaving 10 bases unmatched. CDR1 and CDR2 from the germline V gene are SGHTA and FQGNSA. The CDR3 runs 17 residues.

The chain joins TRBV4-1 to TRBJ2-5, with 7 bases aligning to TRBD2. The J call may be incorrect, as the DNA end agrees better with TRBJ2-7. Germline loops: CDR1 MGHRA, CDR2 YSYEKL. The length of the CDR3 is 16 residues. CDR3 loop: CASSQGRASGSYEQYF. The CDR3 nucleotides read TGCGCCAGCAGCCAAGGGAGGGCTAGCGGATCCTACGAGCAGTACTTC.

A note on this clonotype: One junction end disagrees with the germline gene, perhaps due to a read error. The chain joins TRBV6-5 to TRBJ2-5; 11 bases line up with TRBD2. The DNA end favors TRBJ2-7, so the J call may be wrong. Germline lookup yields CDR1 MNHEY and CDR2 SVGAGI. This CDR3 comprises 16 residues. This CDR3 reads CTSSSRLAGKFHEQYF. The CDR3 DNA reads TGTACCAGCAGCTCCAGACTAGCGGGAAAGTTCCACGAGCAGTACTTC.

The chain couples TRBV20-1 to TRBJ1-4, with a weak D call TRBD1 (5 bases). Per germline, CDR1 DFQATT and CDR2 SNEGSKA (reference sequence). This CDR3 contains 15 residues. V was trimmed by 3 bases and J by 4 bases, leaving 15 bases between them. This chain's CDR3 is CSASPTGTVNEKLFF. In DNA form, the CDR3 reads TGCAGTGCTAGCCCTACCGGGACGGTTAATGAAAAACTGTTTTTT.

The chain is built from TRBV5-5 and TRBJ2-2; D gene unclear. This CDR3 is 15 amino acids long. Trimming removed 3 bases from V and 3 bases from J, with 12 bases in between. The germline V gene has CDR1 SGHKS and CDR2 YYEKEE (reference sequence). The DNA for the CDR3 is TGTGCCAGCAGCTGGTCAGATAGTGACACCGGGGAGCTGTTTTTT. This sequence encodes CASSWSDSDTGELFF.

CDR3 in DNA: TGCGCCAGCAGCGCGGACCCAGGCGGGTTGAACACTGAAGCTTTCTTT. Protein: CASSADPGGLNTEAFF. The V and J genes are TRBV5-1 and TRBJ1-1, with D hard to call. CDR1 is SGHRS, CDR2 YFSETQ, per germline. The CDR3 contains 16 residues. V lost 4 bases and J lost 0, with 16 bases in between.

This clonotype was detected a few times. CDR3 sequence (DNA): TGCGCCAGCAGCTTGGCCGTTTGGACAGGGGGCGGCACAGATACGCAGTATTTT. Protein product: CASSLAVWTGGGTDTQYF. The chain carries TRBV5-1 and TRBJ2-3; 11 nucleotides agree with TRBD1. V lost 0 bases and J lost 1; bases outside the gene matches: 7. Per germline, CDR1 SGHRS and CDR2 YFSETQ. The CDR3 runs 18 residues.

This clonotype was counted between two and nine times. The chain's CDR3 is CASSLAQGTQYF. The DNA for the CDR3 is TGTGCCAGCAGCTTGGCTCAGGGTACGCAGTATTTT. The J gene is TRBJ2-3, the V gene TRBV7-8; maybe TRBD1 (5 bases). The CDR3 consists of 12 residues. Trimming removed 3 bases from V and 8 bases from J, with 9 bases in between. CDR1 and CDR2 from the germline V gene are SGHVS and FQNEAQ.

The chain couples TRBV20-1 to TRBJ2-3; D gene ambiguous. Germline CDR1 and CDR2: DFQATT and SNEGSKA (reference sequence). This CDR3 has 13 amino acids. V was shortened by 5 bases and J by 3 bases, with 12 bases between the two germline ends. The chain's CDR3 is CSAPERPTDTQYF. The CDR3 DNA sequence: TGCAGTGCTCCAGAGCGCCCAACAGATACGCAGTATTTT.

This sequence joins TRBV12-3 or TRBV12-4 and TRBJ2-5, with 11 bases fitting TRBD2. The CDR3 loop spans 15 amino acids. V trimming: 6 bases; J trimming: 11 bases; junction bases outside the gene matches: 14. The chain's CDR3 is CASRKTSGGYNEQYF. The CDR3 DNA follows: TGTGCCAGCAGGAAAACTAGCGGGGGCTACAATGAGCAGTACTTC.

Note on this clonotype: An end of the junction differs from the germline gene, which may be a read error. The V gene is TRBV5-1, the J gene TRBJ2-1; D possibly corresponds to TRBD1 (5 bases). The CDR3 covers 14 residues. The germline gives CDR1 SGHRS, CDR2 YFSETQ. The CDR3 here is CASSLGQLDNGQFF. The DNA for the CDR3 is TGCGCCAGCAGCTTGGGACAGTTGGACAATGGGCAGTTCTTC.

A few counts support this clonotype. V usage is TRBV12-3 or TRBV12-4 and J usage is TRBJ2-7; D call uncertain. Deletions cut 1 base from V and 2 bases from J, with 6 bases between. CDR3 length equals 13 residues. Here the CDR3 reads CASSLGAPYEQYF. The CDR3 nucleotides are TGTGCCAGCAGTTTAGGGGCCCCCTACGAGCAGTACTTC.

The rearrangement joins TRBV27 to TRBJ1-5, with TRBD1 matching over 11 bases. The CDR3 extends over 14 amino acids. Per germline, CDR1 MNHEY and CDR2 SMNVEV (reference sequence). Germline trimming cut 3 bases from V and 6 bases from J; bases unmatched to any gene: 1. CDR3 nucleotides: TGTGCCAGCAGTTTGGACAGGGGGCGTCAGCCCCAGCATTTT. Translated: CASSLDRGRQPQHF.

The chain has TRBV6-2 or TRBV6-3 and TRBJ2-5; TRBD2 might be the D (5 bases). The germline CDR1 and CDR2 sequences are MNHEY and SVGEGT. The CDR3 consists of 13 residues. V was shortened by 6 bases and J by 4 bases, with 12 bases between the two germline ends. The CDR3 here is CASSRAVGETQYF. Written as DNA, the CDR3 is TGTGCCAGCAGCCGAGCGGTTGGAGAGACCCAGTACTTC.

This clonotype has just a few counts. This chain joins TRBV6-5 and TRBJ1-6, with a weak D call TRBD1 (6 bases). The CDR3 covers 13 residues. CDR1 is MNHEY and CDR2 is SVGAGI in the germline V gene. Trimming removed 10 bases from V and 9 bases from J, with 16 bases in between. The CDR3 DNA sequence: TGTGCCACCAGACAGGTTTTACTTTCACCCCTCCACTTT. This translates into CATRQVLLSPLHF.

In its sample, this clonotype was seen many times. The gene calls are TRBV7-2 and TRBJ2-7; 7 bases fit TRBD2. Germline CDR1 SGHTA, CDR2 FQGNSA. V lost 7 bases and J lost 7; bases outside the gene matches: 7. The CDR3 covers 12 residues. CDR3 nucleotide sequence: TGTGCCAGCAACCTAGGACTAGAAGAGCAGTACTTC. Protein product: CASNLGLEEQYF. Full variable domain (missing parts from reference TRBV7-2 and TRBJ2-7): GAGVSQSPSNKVTEKGKDVELRCDPISGHTALYWYRQSLGQGLEFLIYFQGNSAPDKSGLPSDRFSAERTGGSVSTLTIQRTQQEDSAVYLCASNLGLEEQYFGPGTRLTVT.